One sample yielded the 31 T cell receptor beta chains listed below, sequenced in a study of cytomegalovirus exposure and HLA in healthy donors (dated 2017 in TCRdb). Receptors were amplified or captured by the immunoSEQ multiplex PCR assay. For the multiplex PCR, a mixture combining 60 forward primers for TCR Vbeta segments and 13 reverse primers for TCR Jbeta segments was used. The table comes from immuneACCESS by way of TCRdb, which keeps in-frame sequences with V and J called. Part of the clones is missing from these tables; in studies checked, under half for an unresolved V gene and the rest for unknown reasons. Present in this sample are about 200,000 clones, 70% to 80% of which were seen just once. Of the sample, 12% to 15% falls within the top ten clones. Specimen: PBMCs. The receptors here all came from a woman in her 30s in good health and CMV-seropositive.

For the CDR3, the DNA is TGTGCCAGCAGCAACACCCGAGGACACGCCGGAAGAGCTAACTATGGCTACACCTTC. Residues: CASSNTRGHAGRANYGYTF. The chain employs TRBV21-1 and TRBJ1-2; the table's D call, TRBD1, was not checked against the DNA. TRBV21-1 corresponds to a pseudogene. The CDR3 runs 19 residues.

The table lists this clone with a few counts. The V call is TRBV6-4, the J call TRBJ1-6, with 9 bases lining up with TRBD1. This CDR3 region has 15 residues. CDR1 is MRHNA and CDR2 is SNTAGT in the germline V gene. V gave up 0 bases and J gave up 9 bases; unmatched junction bases: 3. The CDR3, as DNA: TGTGCCAGCAGTGACTCCGGGACAGGGAGTTCACCCCTCCACTTT. Its translation is CASSDSGTGSSPLHF.

V usage is TRBV2 and J usage is TRBJ2-5, with TRBD1 identical over 7 bases. The last part of the DNA fits TRBJ2-7 better; the J call may be wrong. Germline V gene sequence: CDR1 SNHLY, CDR2 FYNNEI. CDR3 length: 15 residues. As DNA, the CDR3 is TGTGCCAGCAGTCCCACGACAGGGTCTTGGTACGAGCAGTACTTC. As protein: CASSPTTGSWYEQYF.

This clone came up a few times. The chain has TRBV5-1 and TRBJ1-1; the match to TRBD1 covers 11 bases. V lost 3 bases to trimming and J lost 6 bases; unmatched junction nucleotides: 10. The CDR3 sequence is 16 residues long. Germline CDR1 reads SGHRS; CDR2 reads YFSETQ. The DNA of the CDR3 is TGCGCCAGCAGCTGGACAGGGGGCGCGTTAAGGGCTGAAGCTTTCTTT. This gives the protein CASSWTGGALRAEAFF.

This rearrangement joins TRBV25-1 to TRBJ1-6; a possible D gene is TRBD1 (6 bases). The V and J ends lost 6 bases and 6 bases respectively, with 12 bases between them. CDR1 is MGHDK and CDR2 is SYGVNS in the germline V gene. The CDR3 runs to 14 residues. The CDR3 spells CASREQGVNSPLHF. The CDR3 DNA is TGTGCCAGCAGAGAACAGGGTGTTAATTCACCCCTCCACTTT.

J is TRBJ1-1 and V is TRBV21-1; TRBD1 is the table's D call, not checked against the DNA. TRBV21-1 is designated a pseudogene. The CDR3 length is 14 residues. DNA for the CDR3: TGTGCCAGCAGCAAAACAGGGGGCTATACTGAAGCTTTCTTT. Translation gives CASSKTGGYTEAFF.

This chain joins TRBV21-1 and TRBJ1-6; the table's TRBD1 call for D was not verified on the DNA. TRBV21-1 is a documented pseudogene. The CDR3 extends over 17 amino acids. CDR3: CATVAWTVRAYNSPLHF. Written as DNA, the CDR3 is TGTGCCACCGTTGCATGGACAGTCCGGGCATATAATTCACCCCTCCACTTT.

The genes are TRBV6-5 and TRBJ1-6, with TRBD1 matching over 10 bases. Germline V CDR1 and CDR2: MNHEY, SVGAGI. The ends lost 5 bases at V and 7 bases at J; junction bases unmatched: 2. The CDR3 contains 14 residues. The CDR3, as DNA: TGTGCCAGCAGTGACAGGGGGCGGAATTCACCCCTCCACTTT. This encodes CASSDRGRNSPLHF.

This clone was observed once. The chain couples TRBV9 to TRBJ2-3; 7 bases fit TRBD1. Germline CDR1 SGDLS, CDR2 YYNGEE. Unmatched junction bases numbered 3, after V lost 0 bases and J lost 2 bases. The CDR3 extends over 15 amino acids. This CDR3 reads CASSVDRGPTDTQYF. CDR3 DNA: TGTGCCAGCAGCGTAGATAGGGGGCCCACAGATACGCAGTATTTT. Full variable domain (remainder filled in from reference TRBV9 and TRBJ2-3): DSGVTQTPKHLITATGQRVTLRCSPRSGDLSVYWYQQSLDQGLQFLIQYYNGEERAKGNILERFSAQQFPDLHSELNLSSLELGDSALYFCASSVDRGPTDTQYFGPGTRLTVL.

This clone was seen once. The chain recombines TRBV30 with TRBJ1-1, with TRBD1 as a possible D gene (5 bases). This CDR3 comprises 15 residues. Between the trimmed V and J ends, which lost 0 bases and 0 bases, there was a span of 11 bases. Per germline, CDR1 GTSNPN and CDR2 SVGIG (reference sequence). The CDR3 nucleotides read TGTGCCTGGAGTGTAGGGGAGGCTGTGAACACTGAAGCTTTCTTT. Encoded protein: CAWSVGEAVNTEAFF.

As to this clone: Other DNA sequences from this sample encode an identical CDR3 as well. The CDR3 nucleotides are TGTGCCTGGAGTAAGGGGAGGGACTATGGCTACACCTTC. This gives the protein CAWSKGRDYGYTF. J is TRBJ1-2 and V is TRBV30; tentative D call: TRBD1 (5 bases). This CDR3 spans 13 amino acids. The germline V and J ends were trimmed by 2 bases and 3 bases, with 10 bases remaining between them. CDR1 and CDR2 from the germline V gene are GTSNPN and SVGIG (reference sequence).

The gene calls are TRBV2 and TRBJ1-1; the D gene is possibly TRBD1 (5 bases). CDR1 and CDR2 (germline): SNHLY, FYNNEI. The CDR3 runs to 14 residues. V lost 3 bases to trimming and J lost 1 base, with 9 bases between them. The CDR3 nucleotides read TGTGCCAGCAGTGACTTCAGGGAGAACACTGAAGCTTTCTTT. It encodes CASSDFRENTEAFF.

Remarks on this clone: At one end the junction does not follow the germline gene, possibly because of a read error. The chain combines TRBV7-7 with TRBJ2-5; D may be TRBD1 (5 bases). The V gene's germline CDR1 is SSHAT and CDR2 FNYEAQ (reference sequence). This CDR3 is built from 16 residues. The CDR3 spells CASSATTELYQETQYF. For the CDR3, the DNA is TGTGCTAGCAGCGCGACGACAGAGTTGTACCAAGAGACCCAGTACTTC. Variable domain in full (rest from reference TRBV7-7 and TRBJ2-5): GAGVSQSPRYKVTKRGQDVTLRCDPISSHATLYWYQQALGQGPEFLTYFNYEAQPDKSGLPSDRFSAERPEGSISTLTIQRTEQRDSAMYRCASSATTELYQETQYFGPGTRLLVL.

The chain combines TRBV13 with TRBJ1-1; possibly TRBD1 for D (6 bases). Germline loops: CDR1 PRHDT, CDR2 FYEKMQ (reference sequence). The ends were cut back, 7 bases at V and 1 base at J, with 13 bases in the middle. This CDR3 is 14 amino acids long. The CDR3 DNA is TGTGCCAGCACATCACGAGGGGGGAACACTGAAGCTTTCTTT. Protein: CASTSRGGNTEAFF.

The chain carries TRBV6-5 and TRBJ1-4; 7 bases map to TRBD1. The CDR3 totals 15 residues. In germline, CDR1 is MNHEY, CDR2 SVGAGI. V lost 6 bases and J lost 0; bases outside the gene matches: 4. CDR3 amino acids: CASRGTGATNEKLFF. In nucleotides, the CDR3 is TGTGCCAGCAGGGGAACAGGGGCAACTAATGAAAAACTGTTTTTT.

The chain couples TRBV4-3 to TRBJ1-1; possibly TRBD1 for D (5 bases). V was trimmed by 0 bases and J by 6 bases, leaving 11 bases between them. The germline V gene has CDR1 LGHNA and CDR2 YSLEER. This CDR3 spans 14 amino acids. The CDR3 nucleotides read TGCGCCAGCAGCCAAGACCCCGGACAACCTGAAGCTTTCTTT. It specifies CASSQDPGQPEAFF.

This clone has a handful of counts. This chain joins TRBV28 and TRBJ1-4; D might be TRBD1 (6 bases). The CDR3 has 16 amino acids. CDR1 and CDR2 from the germline V gene are MDHEN and SYDVKM. Trimming cost V 5 bases and J 5 bases, with 18 bases left between them. In DNA form, the CDR3 reads TGTGCCAGCAGTGTCTCCAGGGGAGGGAGAAATGAAAAACTGTTTTTT. The encoded protein is CASSVSRGGRNEKLFF.

The CDR3 loop is CASSQDPGQGFGYTF. In nucleotides, the CDR3 is TGCGCCAGCAGCCAGGATCCGGGACAGGGGTTCGGCTACACCTTC. The chain has TRBV5-1 and TRBJ1-2; 10 positions agree with TRBD1. CDR1 is SGHRS, CDR2 YFSETQ, per germline. Trimming removed 4 bases from V and 8 bases from J; junction bases left unmatched: 11. The CDR3 is 15 residues long.

DNA of the CDR3: TGTGCCAGCAGCGTAACCCAGCGGGGGGCCACTGAGCAGTTCTTC. This encodes CASSVTQRGATEQFF. The V gene is TRBV9, the J gene TRBJ2-1; 9 positions match TRBD2. Germline values: CDR1 SGDLS, CDR2 YYNGEE. This CDR3 is 15 amino acids long. J lost 9 bases, V lost 1 base, and 8 bases had no gene match.

The rearrangement joins TRBV19 to TRBJ2-7; D might be TRBD2 (6 bases). The CDR3 has 16 residues. Trimming removed 9 bases from V and 4 bases from J, with 25 bases in between. From germline, CDR1 is LNHDA and CDR2 SQIVND (reference sequence). CDR3 in DNA: TGTGCCAGCCAAACTTCCCATGGGGGGATAATATACGAGCAGTACTTC. Protein product: CASQTSHGGIIYEQYF. Based on the CDR3 plus reference TRBV19 and TRBJ2-7, the full variable domain is DGGITQSPKYLFRKEGQNVTLSCEQNLNHDAMYWYRQDPGQGLRLIYYSQIVNDFQKGDIAEGYSVSREKKESFPLTVTSAQKNPTAFYLCASQTSHGGIIYEQYFGPGTRLTVT.

The V and J genes are TRBV5-1 and TRBJ2-1; possibly TRBD2 for D (5 bases). Germline V gene lookup returns CDR1 SGHRS and CDR2 YFSETQ. V shed 4 bases and J shed 0 bases, with 17 bases lying between them. CDR3 length: 17 residues. CDR3 coding DNA: TGCGCCAGCAGCCCGCCATTAGCGATTAGCTCCTACAATGAGCAGTTCTTC. It is translated as CASSPPLAISSYNEQFF.

The genes are TRBV19 and TRBJ1-1; D is undetermined. CDR1 and CDR2 (germline): LNHDA, SQIVND (reference sequence). Trimming shortened V by 7 bases and J by 1 base, and 13 bases separated the two germline ends. The CDR3 is 14 residues long. The DNA for the CDR3 is TGTGCCAGTACCGGGAAGCCACAGAACACTGAAGCTTTCTTT. This translates into CASTGKPQNTEAFF.

This chain uses TRBV29-1 with TRBJ2-3; the match to TRBD2 covers 10 bases. Looked up from germline, CDR1 is SQVTM and CDR2 is ANQGSEA. CDR3 length equals 17 residues. The J segment lost 1 base and the V segment lost 7 bases, leaving 14 bases of the junction unmatched. CDR3 sequence: CSGSGASGREGTDTQYF. The CDR3 DNA sequence: TGCAGCGGATCCGGGGCTAGCGGGAGAGAGGGCACAGATACGCAGTATTTT.

V usage is TRBV5-1 and J usage is TRBJ2-7, with a tentative D call TRBD1 (6 bases). The V gene lost 2 bases and the J gene lost 1 base, with 10 bases spanning the gap. Germline V gene lookup returns CDR1 SGHRS and CDR2 YFSETQ. The CDR3 has 14 residues. The CDR3 loop is CASSFKGQSYEQYF. CDR3 in DNA: TGCGCCAGCAGCTTCAAAGGACAGTCCTACGAGCAGTACTTC.

The chain has TRBV5-6 and TRBJ2-3; 14 bases agree with TRBD2. CDR3 length: 17 residues. Per the germline V gene, CDR1 is SGHDT and CDR2 is YYEEEE. J lost 3 bases, V lost 3 bases, and 6 bases had no gene match. CDR3 residues: CASSWPGTSGRTDTQYF. CDR3 in DNA: TGTGCCAGCAGCTGGCCAGGGACTAGCGGGAGAACAGATACGCAGTATTTT.

V gene TRBV7-9 combines with J gene TRBJ2-7; D perhaps matches TRBD2 (5 bases). V lost 2 bases and J 7 bases, leaving 6 bases between the germline ends. Per germline, CDR1 SEHNR and CDR2 FQNEAQ (reference sequence). CDR3 length: 11 amino acids. The CDR3 DNA follows: TGTGCCAGCAGCTTAAAGCGGGAGCAGTACTTC. Residues: CASSLKREQYF.

The chain uses TRBV11-2 and TRBJ1-5, with no clear D. Deletions cut 4 bases from V and 9 bases from J, with 13 bases between. The CDR3 spans 13 residues. The germline V gene encodes CDR1 SGHAT and CDR2 FQNNGV. The CDR3 coding sequence is TGTGCCAGCAGCTCGAGCCGATTTTCGCCCCAGCATTTT. This sequence encodes CASSSSRFSPQHF.

The chain uses TRBV4-3 and TRBJ2-7, with 10 bases that match TRBD2. The CDR3 contains 16 residues. V shed 0 bases, J shed 0 bases, and the junction held 2 bases outside the gene matches. CDR1 is LGHNA, CDR2 YSLEER, per germline. CDR3 in amino acids: CASSQDASGSSYEQYF. The CDR3 DNA sequence: TGCGCCAGCAGCCAAGATGCTAGCGGGAGCTCCTACGAGCAGTACTTC.

The rearrangement links TRBV2 to TRBJ1-4, with 7 positions matching TRBD1. Germline CDR1 SNHLY, CDR2 FYNNEI. The CDR3 covers 15 residues. With V trimmed by 3 bases and J by 5 bases, 6 bases remained unmatched. Here the CDR3 reads CASSERGPENEKLFF. As DNA, the CDR3 is TGTGCCAGCAGTGAGAGGGGGCCCGAAAATGAAAAACTGTTTTTT.

The chain combines TRBV9 with TRBJ2-1, with D perhaps TRBD2 (7 bases). This CDR3 contains 17 residues. Trimming removed 1 base at V and 2 bases at J, with 16 bases between. CDR1 is SGDLS and CDR2 is YYNGEE in the germline V gene. Written as DNA, the CDR3 is TGTGCCAGCAGCGTAATCTTTAGGGGGGGCCCCTACAATGAGCAGTTCTTC. This codes for CASSVIFRGGPYNEQFF.

The DNA of the CDR3 is TGTGCCAGCAGTTTATTTCCTAGCTCCTATAATTCACCCCTCCACTTT. Amino acids: CASSLFPSSYNSPLHF. The chain has TRBV27 and TRBJ1-6, with D uncertain. The CDR3 length is 16 residues. V lost 1 base to trimming and J lost 0 bases, with 7 bases between them. The germline gives CDR1 MNHEY, CDR2 SMNVEV (reference sequence).